Shown below are 3 T cell receptor beta chains from a single sample sequenced in a study of T cell responses to AZD1222 COVID-19 vaccine. Sequencing used immunoSEQ multiplex PCR; TCRdb keeps in-frame clones, though not all of them. The data hold approximately 120,000 clones, with around 90% observed a single time. Sample: peripheral blood, taken on day 0 of MenACWY control vaccination. The receptors here all came from an adult in good health.

This chain joins TRBV30 and TRBJ1-3; possibly TRBD1 for D (6 bases). Trimming left V 0 bases short and J 0 bases short, with 9 bases between. In germline, CDR1 is GTSNPN, CDR2 SVGIG (reference sequence). The CDR3 has 15 residues. This chain's CDR3 is CAWSVGGASGNTIYF. In DNA form, the CDR3 reads TGTGCCTGGAGTGTGGGGGGGGCCTCTGGAAACACCATATATTTT. Based on the CDR3 plus reference TRBV30 and TRBJ1-3, the full variable domain is SQTIHQWPATLVQPVGSPLSLECTVEGTSNPNLYWYRQAAGRGLQLLFYSVGIGQISSEVPQNLSASRPQDRQFILSSKKLLLSDSGFYLCAWSVGGASGNTIYFGEGSWLTVV.

This clone was seen a single time. The genes are TRBV7-8 and TRBJ1-1; possible D gene TRBD1, 5 bases. Between the trimmed V and J ends, which lost 0 bases and 1 base, there was a span of 9 bases. CDR1 is SGHVS, CDR2 FQNEAQ, per germline. This CDR3 is built from 15 residues. As DNA, the CDR3 is TGTGCCAGCAGCTTAGCGGTTGGGGGGAACACTGAAGCTTTCTTT. Amino acids: CASSLAVGGNTEAFF.

The genes are TRBV2 and TRBJ1-4; D call uncertain. Germline V gene lookup returns CDR1 SNHLY and CDR2 FYNNEI. Between the trimmed V and J ends, which lost 8 bases and 4 bases, there was a span of 8 bases. The CDR3 has 12 residues. CDR3 amino acids: CASRSDNEKLFF. The CDR3 nucleotides read TGTGCCAGCCGGTCAGATAATGAAAAACTGTTTTTT.